A single TCR beta chain is shown here with its context. From the 5' RACE reads, TCRdb called clonotypes with MiXCR, one entry per CDR3 protein. The sample yields 300,000 to 400,000 distinct CDR3 sequences, around 13% seen once. The V end was cut by 4 bases, the J end by 0 bases, with 13 bases between. Germline lookup yields CDR1 SGHRS and CDR2 YFSETQ. This CDR3 has 16 amino acids. The data belong to a study of T cells after yellow fever vaccination. Specimen: CD4+ T cells sorted from PBMCs, collected 15 days after the yellow fever booster vaccination. This receptor was obtained from a man aged 18 to 29 who received the YFV17D yellow fever vaccine. The chain uses TRBV5-1 and TRBJ1-4; D is possibly TRBD1 (6 bases). CDR3 in DNA: TGCGCCAGCAGCCGGGGGGCAATAGCAACTAATGAAAAACTGTTTTTT. Its protein product is CASSRGAIATNEKLFF. The full variable domain, rest sourced from reference TRBV5-1 and TRBJ1-4, is KAGVTQTPRYLIKTRGQQVTLSCSPISGHRSVSWYQQTPGQGLQFLFEYFSETQRNKGNFPGRFSGRQFSNSRSEMNVSTLELGDSALYLCASSRGAIATNEKLFFGSGTQLSVL.